This T cell receptor beta chain is drawn from a study of T cells in Graves' hyperthyroidism and ophthalmopathy. Trimming at V came to 0 bases and at J to 7 bases, leaving 6 bases not matched to a gene. The germline V gene encodes CDR1 SGHTA and CDR2 FQGNSA. The CDR3 length is 18 residues. RNA transcripts served as the template for amplifying TCR beta CDR3 regions. The TCR CDR3 first-round RT-PCR relied on the HTBI primer set. TCRdb passed the multiplex PCR reads through MiXCR, listing each CDR3 protein once. The table shows about 180,000 distinct CDR3 sequences, with about a sixth occurring only once. Concerning this clonotype: What it binds is unknown.

General observations from the study: The blood repertoire included most of the expanded thyroid clonotypes above 0.001.

The specimen sequenced was blood. The rearrangement joins TRBV7-2 to TRBJ2-2; 15 bases line up with TRBD2. This clonotype was obtained from a woman between 50 and 59 years old with Graves' hyperthyroidism. CDR3 nucleotide sequence: TGTGCCAGCAGCTTAGCAGGACTAGCGGGGGGGCAGGGCGGGGAGCTGTTTTTT. It yields the protein CASSLAGLAGGQGGELFF.